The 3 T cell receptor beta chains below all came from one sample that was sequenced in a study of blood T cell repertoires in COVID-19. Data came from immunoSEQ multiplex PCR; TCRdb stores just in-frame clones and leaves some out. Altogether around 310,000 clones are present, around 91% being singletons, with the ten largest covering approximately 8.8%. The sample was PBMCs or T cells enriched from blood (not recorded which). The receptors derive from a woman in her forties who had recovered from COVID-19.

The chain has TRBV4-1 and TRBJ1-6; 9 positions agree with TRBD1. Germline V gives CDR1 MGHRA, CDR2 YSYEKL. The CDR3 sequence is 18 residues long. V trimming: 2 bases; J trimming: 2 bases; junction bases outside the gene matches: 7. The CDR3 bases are TGCGCCAGCAGCCAACAACAGGGGGCTGGCGCCTATAATTCACCCCTCCACTTT. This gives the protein CASSQQQGAGAYNSPLHF.

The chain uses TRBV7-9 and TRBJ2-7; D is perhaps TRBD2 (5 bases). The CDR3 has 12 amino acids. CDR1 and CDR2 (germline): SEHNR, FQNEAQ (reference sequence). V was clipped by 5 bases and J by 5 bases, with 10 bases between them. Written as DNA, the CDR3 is TGTGCCAGCAGCATCGGGGTCAACGAGCAGTACTTC. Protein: CASSIGVNEQYF. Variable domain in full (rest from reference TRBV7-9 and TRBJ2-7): DTGVSQNPRHKITKRGQNVTFRCDPISEHNRLYWYRQTLGQGPEFLTYFQNEAQLEKSRLLSDRFSAERPKGSFSTLEIQRTEQGDSAMYLCASSIGVNEQYFGPGTRLTVT.

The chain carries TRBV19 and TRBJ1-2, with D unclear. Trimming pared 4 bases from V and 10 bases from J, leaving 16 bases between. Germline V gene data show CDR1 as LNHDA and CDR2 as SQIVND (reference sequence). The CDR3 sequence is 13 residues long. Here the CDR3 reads CASSTKGGSYYTF. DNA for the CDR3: TGTGCCAGTAGTACTAAGGGAGGATCCTACTACACCTTC.